Listed below are T cell receptor beta chains from one sample, sequenced in a study of T cells in Graves' hyperthyroidism and ophthalmopathy. One entry per CDR3 protein, called by TCRdb with MiXCR from the multiplex PCR reads. The sample holds roughly 100,000 distinct CDR3 sequences, 51% seen once. The specimen sequenced was blood. These receptors all come from a woman aged 40-49 years with Graves' hyperthyroidism. CDR3s include the opening cysteine and the closing phenylalanine or tryptophan. Fields, in order: J gene, V gene, CDR3 protein.

TRBJ2-7 | TRBV25-1 | CASSVSHFTQGARHEQYF
TRBJ1-1 | TRBV7-8 | CASNPGGGPEAFF
TRBJ1-6 | TRBV9 | CASSATGGPYNSPLHF
TRBJ2-3 | TRBV10-3 | CAILTGEGTDTQYF
TRBJ1-2 | TRBV29-1 | CSLYSLNYGYTF
TRBJ2-7 | TRBV5-4 | CASSLEPSGTGLYEQYF
TRBJ1-1 | TRBV7-9 | CASSRTGSEAFF
TRBJ2-3 | TRBV7-8 | CASSLRVAGEVDTQYF
TRBJ1-4 | TRBV7-3 | CASSSIGQEKLFF
TRBJ1-1 | TRBV7-9 | CASSPRSGRYNGNTEASF
TRBJ2-5 | TRBV7-3 | CASSAEPETQETQYF
TRBJ2-2 | TRBV11-2 | CASSQSTSGRAHDGELFF
TRBJ1-1 | TRBV7-2 | CASSLYWGQGRIAFF
TRBJ1-4 | TRBV7-9 | CASTQMGEKLFF
TRBJ1-3 | TRBV9 | CASSVERGQGSGNTIYF
TRBJ1-1 | TRBV7-9 | CASSLLRIGRGVRGTEAFF
TRBJ2-5 | TRBV9 | CASRGEGGDGETQYF
TRBJ2-5 | TRBV20-1 | CSARPQGLAGYQETQYF
TRBJ1-5 | TRBV7-9 | CASSTFWGQGAEGNQPQHF
TRBJ2-3 | TRBV10-3 | CAISESAGRATDTQYF
TRBJ1-3 | TRBV10-3 | CAISESNTGNTIYF
TRBJ2-7 | TRBV6-1 | CASKGQGSYEQYF
TRBJ2-5 | TRBV7-2 | CASSLAGVEETQYF
TRBJ2-7 | TRBV20-1 | CSARTGAYEQYF
TRBJ2-7 | TRBV30 | CAWRSGQGAGYEQYF
TRBJ1-5 | TRBV19 | CASTGAGTGVQPQHF
TRBJ2-2 | TRBV5-1 | CASSRLAGDTGELFF
TRBJ2-2 | TRBV2 | CASSPQDYPGELSF
TRBJ2-5 | TRBV20-1 | CSAKPSGLETQYF
TRBJ2-2 | TRBV11-2 | CASRVGAATGELFF
TRBJ2-5 | TRBV29-1 | CSVLRGQETQYF
TRBJ2-3 | TRBV5-4 | CASSGTTSTSGTQYF
TRBJ2-5 | TRBV2 | CASSGQGEQETQYF
TRBJ2-3 | TRBV28 | CASGIGGNTDTQYF
TRBJ2-2 | TRBV5-1 | CASSATRGTGELLF
TRBJ2-5 | TRBV2 | CASSAEETQYF
TRBJ2-7 | TRBV7-6 | CASSLVADRLLYEQYF
TRBJ2-7 | TRBV18 | CASSRGMYEQYF
TRBJ2-5 | TRBV10-2 | CAWSVPTGGRETQYF
TRBJ2-7 | TRBV2 | CASSHDSQAVYEQYF
TRBJ1-2 | TRBV11-1 | CASSLAGERTYGYTF
TRBJ1-1 | TRBV11-2 | CASSRDTEAFF
TRBJ1-2 | TRBV15 | CATSVNQGGNYGYTF
TRBJ2-7 | TRBV2 | CASSWDRGLYEQYF
TRBJ1-1 | TRBV20-1 | CSARVGGPTGNTEAFF
TRBJ2-2 | TRBV12-3/TRBV12-4 | CASRLQGPGELFF
TRBJ2-7 | TRBV29-1 | CSVPGYHEQYF
TRBJ2-2 | TRBV6-2/TRBV6-3 | CASSAPDSNTGELFF